This T cell receptor beta chain derives from a study of identical twins. Template switching (which added a universal primer site) was used, and cDNA carried unique molecular identifiers. TCRdb re-called the 5' RACE reads through MiXCR, storing one row per CDR3 protein. This sample has approximately 300,000 distinct CDR3 sequences; over 8.5% occur once, and the top ten carry 5.5% to 9%. About this clonotype itself: Its antigen is unidentified.

Overall study results and limits: With beta out-of-frame sequences, excess sharing by twins was weaker. In monozygotic twins, models underestimated the sharing of out-of-frame TCR alpha.

V lost 7 bases to trimming and J lost 1 base, with 16 bases between them. Germline V gives CDR1 SNHLY, CDR2 FYNNEI. The CDR3 is made up of 16 amino acids. There were only healthy Caucasians among the donors. The data were also submitted as part of a second study, on yellow fever vaccine responses in identical twins.

This TCR came from a woman under 30 in good health. The chain carries TRBV2 and TRBJ2-2; perhaps D is TRBD1 or TRBD2 (6 bases each). Sequencing was carried out using CD8+ T cells sorted from blood. In DNA form, the CDR3 reads TGTGCCAGCACTGACCTCGGGGGCCTGAACACCGGGGAGCTGTTTTTT. It specifies CASTDLGGLNTGELFF.